This T cell receptor beta chain is drawn from a study of blood T cell repertoires in COVID-19. With V trimmed by 0 bases and J by 2 bases, 7 bases remained unmatched. The germline gives CDR1 GTSNPN, CDR2 SVGIG (reference sequence). The length of the CDR3 is 16 residues. Data came from immunoSEQ multiplex PCR; TCRdb stores just in-frame clones and leaves some out. The sample gives under 95,000 clones, about 89% of which show up once; roughly 7.1% is in the top ten. The TCR originated in a human donor with acute or convalescent COVID-19. The donor label of this sample is uncertain. The chain combines TRBV30 with TRBJ2-3; 8 nucleotides match TRBD1. Material for sequencing was peripheral blood. DNA of the CDR3: TGTGCCTGGAGTGTAGGACAGGGTACATACACAGATACGCAGTATTTT. Amino acids: CAWSVGQGTYTDTQYF.